This T cell receptor beta chain stems from a study of shared clonotypes between healthy human individuals (dated by TCRdb to the early 2020s). With respect to the entire study: The cohort included a few men and a couple of women between 18 and 49 years of age. Libraries were prepared and TCR repertoires were sequenced by different laboratories using diverse techniques, in order to increase sequencing depth and limit assay-specific biases. Blood TCR repertoires of about 5 healthy adults were deeply sequenced to estimate repertoire size and the extent of clonotype sharing between individuals. For each donor, three plates each were used for CD4 naive and CD4 memory, two plates were used for CD8 naive, and one plate was used for CD8 memory. Each donor's leukapheresis produced roughly between roughly 0.85 and 9.5 billion PBMCs.

The donors were healthy, HIV-negative adults who had no recently reported acute infections or vaccinations. Every donor was a Caucasian adult living in Nashville, Tennessee, USA. CD4+ T cells were enriched by magnetic negative selection, after which naive cells were positively selected on CD45RA and the negative fraction was taken as the memory subset. After blood collection by leukapheresis, PBMCs were isolated using Ficoll-Histopaque density gradient centrifugation and then cryopreserved in the vapor phase of liquid nitrogen. Purity and quantity of every magnetically sorted T cell population were checked by analytical flow cytometry. From each sorted fraction, genomic DNA was isolated and quantified by UV absorbance on a Nanodrop 2000c. Worth noting for this clone: Its specific antigen is unknown. No quality values exist for individual bases; no much larger clone is one base distant.

Overall study outcomes, separate from this receptor: The genetic and exposure-history diversity represented was limited by the small number of donors. Clonotypes shared by all four sorted-subset donors showed higher generation probabilities than non-shared clonotypes. Sharing across a few donors was observed for about 5% of naive CD4, 3.5% of naive CD8, 2.3% of memory CD4, and roughly 0.4% of memory CD8 clonotypes. Sampling was restricted to blood, and TCR repertoires in tissue are likely to differ from TCR repertoires in blood. Larger estimated clonotype richness was generally found for naive subsets than for memory subsets. Pairwise subsampling indicated that sequencing depth was expected to affect the degree of clonotype sharing among donors. Incomplete sequencing was indicated by rarefaction of sorted-subset datasets, despite the large sequencing depth.

The CDR3 runs 14 amino acids, cysteine and phenylalanine included. Only CDR3 DNA is held: 42 bases, read in frame from base 1. The germline V gene sets CDR1 to MNHNS and CDR2 to SASEGT. From V the trimming removes 5 bases and from J it removes 2 bases, while the gene matches leave 4 bases of the junction unaccounted for. Using the deep immunoSEQ assay, multiplex PCR amplified TCR CDR3 regions from genomic DNA. Extracted genomic DNA from each cell subset was spread evenly across all wells of several immunoSEQ 96-well plates, with each plate serving as a replicate. For sorted subsets, 150 to 250 ng of genomic DNA, equivalent to some 30,000 T cell genomes, went into each replicate PCR. The purified libraries were quantified using a Qubit 3.0 fluorometer, sized with a Bioanalyzer 2100, and then quantified again using the KAPA Library Quantification kit. Every immunoSEQ 96-well plate was sequenced on a dedicated single-read 150-cycle Illumina NextSeq 550 flow cell. As for the authors' bioinformatics: The immunoSEQ output contained only junctional sequences without quality scores, so filtering could not match that applied to full-length reads. To assign V/J genes and CDR3, sequences were annotated against IMGT germline references using PyIR, a Python wrapper for IgBLAST v1.9. Reads were filtered out if the reads had weak V/J assignments (E-value above 1e-6), no CDR3, stop codons, out-of-frame junctions, or ambiguous translated residues. A V3J clonotype was defined by an identical inferred V gene, J gene, and CDR3 amino acid sequence. The percentage overlap between two repertoires was calculated by dividing the number of shared unique clonotypes by the size of the smaller repertoire. RTK rarefaction, the Chao1 estimator, and Recon v2.1 estimates of unobserved clonotypes were used to assess repertoire richness. OLGA was used to compute generation probabilities for all TCRbeta clonotypes that the gDNA method yielded from a handful of donors. TCRdb carries this immuneACCESS record with in-frame sequences only. Its versions omit some clonotypes, under half of them owing to an unresolved V gene in the studies checked, with the rest unexplained. The V and J calls and clone size come from that table; D and trimming were worked out from the DNA. Present in this sample are a few million clones, 90% to 95% of which were seen just once. The ten largest clones represent about 0.13% of the sample.

Here the chain combines TRBV6-1 and TRBJ2-7; 9 nucleotides in the junction match TRBD2. The receptor comes from a young man in good health. The specimen sequenced was naive CD4+ T cells sorted from blood. Per the publication, the cell subset or site label means: CD45RA+ positively selected. The DNA sequence reads TGTGCCAGCAGTATCGAGCGGGGGGCCTACGAGCAGTACTTC. It specifies CASSIERGAYEQYF.